This TCR beta chain was documented in a study of CXCR3-negative and CXCR3-positive naive CD8 T cells. On this clonotype: What it binds is not known.

Findings and limits, study-wide: When CXCR3-positive naive cells were set against CXCR3-negative naive cells, the former had more hydrophobic TRB CDR3s. Memory CD8+ cells showed much lower diversity, while both naive subsets displayed comparably high diversity.

The CDR3 covers 15 residues. With more than 250,000 cells each, the CD8+ T cell subsets were individually sorted in triplicate. The authors made the TRB cDNA libraries by 5' RACE using UMI labels. One entry per CDR3 protein, without DNA, is what TCRdb gives after re-calling the 5' RACE reads. This sample's table has around 110,000 distinct CDR3 sequences. The chain employs TRBV12-3 or TRBV12-4 and TRBJ1-5; the TRBD1 assignment by TCRdb is unverifiable without DNA. The source of this sequence is a human donor in good health. Some clones in this sample may be carry-over from other donors' samples. The sequenced sample was naive CXCR3+ CD8+ T cells from blood. Indicated subset: CD45RO-CCR7+CD27+CD95- naive CD8+ T cells expressing CXCR3 (TNR3+). This chain's CDR3 is CASSGDRGRGQPQHF.